The 21 T cell receptor beta chains below come from one sample, sequenced in a study of naive and memory T cell subsets. Two oligonucleotides, mixed equimolar, formed the beta constant-region primer covering TRBC1 and TRBC2. Nested alpha and beta constant-region primers with the SP2 primer drove four PCR rounds on ligated cDNA. Each CDR3 protein is one row after TCRdb ran MiXCR on the UMI-ligation and nested PCR reads. There are roughly 99,000 distinct CDR3 sequences in the sample; approximately 10% occur only once, and just over 0.13% lies in the top ten. General study points: A few larger clonotypes appeared in naive repertoires, especially CD8, possibly memory cells re-expressing CD45RA.

Which antigens these TCRs recognize remains unknown. The specimen sequenced was naive CD4+ T cells from blood. The receptors come from a human donor in good health.

This clonotype was counted a few times. The CDR3 nucleotides are TGTGCCAGCAGTTTATCAGATCAGCCCCAGCATTTT. Residues: CASSLSDQPQHF. The J gene is TRBJ1-5, the V gene TRBV12-3 or TRBV12-4; D not certain. The CDR3 length is 12 residues. Deletions cut 2 bases from V and 5 bases from J, with 4 bases between.

The chain recombines TRBV10-3 with TRBJ2-1, with 9 bases identical to TRBD2. With V trimmed by 8 bases and J by 2 bases, 1 base remained unmatched. The CDR3 extends over 13 amino acids. CDR1 and CDR2 (germline): ENHRY, SYGVKD. CDR3 bases: TGTGCCATCCGACTAGCGGCCTACAATGAGCAGTTCTTC. The encoded protein is CAIRLAAYNEQFF.

The chain uses TRBV4-3 and TRBJ2-7, with TRBD1 matching 11 bases. The germline V gene has CDR1 LGHNA and CDR2 YSLEER. The CDR3 totals 16 residues. V gave up 1 base and J gave up 3 bases; unmatched junction bases: 5. Written as DNA, the CDR3 is TGCGCCAGCAGCCAAGGTTGGGGACAGGGGGTCTACGAGCAGTACTTC. Protein sequence: CASSQGWGQGVYEQYF.

The chain has TRBV7-3 and TRBJ2-5, with a possible D match to TRBD2 (5 bases). Germline loops: CDR1 SGHTA, CDR2 FQGTGA. V was trimmed by 0 bases and J by 3 bases, leaving 11 bases between them. The CDR3 has 15 amino acids. The DNA of the CDR3 is TGTGCCAGCAGCTTAACAAACGGGGAAAAAGAGACCCAGTACTTC. As protein: CASSLTNGEKETQYF.

This clonotype came up a few times. The chain recombines TRBV18 with TRBJ2-1, with no clear D. The CDR3 contains 14 residues. Germline V lookup: CDR1 KGHSH, CDR2 LQKENI. Trimming removed 2 bases from V and 2 bases from J, with 7 bases in between. The CDR3 bases are TGTGCCAGCTCACCATCTGCCACCTACAATGAGCAGTTCTTC. Its translation is CASSPSATYNEQFF.

V gene TRBV6-2 or TRBV6-3 combines with J gene TRBJ1-5, with 10 positions matching TRBD1. Germline CDR1 is MNHEY and CDR2 is SVGEGT. Trimming cost V 6 bases and J 2 bases; bases outside gene matches: 10. This CDR3 is 17 amino acids long. CDR3 region: CASSQGDRGAGNQPQHF. The CDR3 bases are TGTGCCAGCAGCCAGGGGGACAGGGGCGCGGGCAATCAGCCCCAGCATTTT.

This clonotype was seen a few times. This chain uses TRBV2 with TRBJ1-6; D gene unclear. In germline, CDR1 is SNHLY, CDR2 FYNNEI. Trimming cost V 2 bases and J 7 bases, with 15 bases left between them. This CDR3 spans 16 amino acids. CDR3 coding DNA: TGTGCCAGCAGTGAACGGGCCCGAGGCGGGAATTCACCCCTCCACTTT. Translating it yields CASSERARGGNSPLHF.

This clonotype was seen many times. The chain combines TRBV20-1 with TRBJ1-1, with D possibly being TRBD1 (5 bases). Trimming shortened V by 6 bases and J by 0 bases, and 11 bases separated the two germline ends. CDR3 length: 13 residues. Germline V gene sequence: CDR1 DFQATT, CDR2 SNEGSKA (reference sequence). The CDR3 bases are TGCAGTGCAAAGGGACGGGTGAACACTGAAGCTTTCTTT. Protein sequence: CSAKGRVNTEAFF.

The chain has TRBV29-1 and TRBJ2-1; D unresolved. Trimming stripped 6 bases from V and 10 bases from J, with 28 bases between. The CDR3 loop spans 16 amino acids. Looked up from germline, CDR1 is SQVTM and CDR2 is ANQGSEA. CDR3 coding DNA: TGCAGCGTGGCCGGCCTGAGGTCGGTCGGAGACGTGGAGCAGTTCTTC. It is translated as CSVAGLRSVGDVEQFF.

In this sample, this clonotype turned up a few times. This chain uses TRBV20-1 with TRBJ2-1; 7 positions agree with TRBD2. V lost 3 bases, J lost 7 bases, and 9 bases stayed unmatched. This CDR3 contains 14 residues. The V gene's germline CDR1 is DFQATT and CDR2 SNEGSKA (reference sequence). The CDR3: CSASSGGKDNEQFF. In DNA, the CDR3 is TGCAGTGCTAGTTCCGGGGGGAAGGATAATGAGCAGTTCTTC.

V gene TRBV5-1 combines with J gene TRBJ1-1; D not certain. CDR3 length equals 14 residues. In germline, CDR1 is SGHRS, CDR2 YFSETQ. The V gene lost 1 base and the J gene lost 2 bases, with 9 bases spanning the gap. The DNA for the CDR3 is TGCGCCAGCAGCTTGAGGGAGAGAAACACTGAAGCTTTCTTT. Translation gives CASSLRERNTEAFF.

This chain joins TRBV7-9 and TRBJ1-2; D ambiguous. V shed 5 bases and J shed 8 bases, with 12 bases lying between them. This CDR3 is 12 amino acids long. Germline V gene data show CDR1 as SEHNR and CDR2 as FQNEAQ (reference sequence). The CDR3 sequence: CASSASGLGYTF. The CDR3, as DNA: TGTGCCAGCAGCGCGTCGGGGTTGGGCTACACCTTC.

In its sample, this clonotype was seen a few times. This chain links TRBV7-6 with TRBJ1-3; D not resolved. The CDR3 extends over 18 amino acids. The V and J ends lost 5 bases and 4 bases respectively, with 24 bases between them. Germline V lookup: CDR1 SGHVS, CDR2 FNYEAQ. CDR3 sequence reads: CASSISSTIPTEGNTIYF. The CDR3 DNA follows: TGTGCCAGCAGCATTAGTTCTACCATCCCAACGGAAGGAAACACCATATATTTT.

This clonotype was seen a few times. The chain links TRBV7-9 to TRBJ1-2, with TRBD1 identical over 10 bases. Unmatched junction bases numbered 5, after V lost 1 base and J lost 6 bases. The germline gives CDR1 SEHNR, CDR2 FQNEAQ (reference sequence). The CDR3 runs to 15 residues. Here the CDR3 reads CASSLGPTGGDGYTF. DNA for the CDR3: TGTGCCAGCAGCTTAGGGCCGACAGGGGGCGATGGCTACACCTTC.

This sequence joins TRBV18 and TRBJ2-3; D is unclear. Germline V gene data show CDR1 as KGHSH and CDR2 as LQKENI. Deletions cut 5 bases from V and 2 bases from J, with 11 bases between. This CDR3 spans 14 amino acids. The CDR3 DNA sequence: TGTGCCAGCTCAATAACCGGAAACACAGATACGCAGTATTTT. Amino acids: CASSITGNTDTQYF.

The chain has TRBV4-3 and TRBJ1-6; 10 bases fit TRBD1. Trimming took 2 bases from V and 11 from J; bases not matched to a gene: 9. The germline gives CDR1 LGHNA, CDR2 YSLEER. The CDR3 is 16 amino acids. The CDR3 DNA follows: TGCGCCAGCAGCCAAAGAGTATGGACAGGGGGGGCACCCCTCCACTTT. Translated: CASSQRVWTGGAPLHF.

This clonotype occurred many times. This rearrangement joins TRBV7-9 to TRBJ2-7, with a possible D match to TRBD2 (6 bases). Germline-derived CDR1 and CDR2 are SEHNR and FQNEAQ (reference sequence). This CDR3 region has 15 residues. Trimming took off 4 bases at V and 2 bases at J, with 15 bases between the two ends. CDR3 sequence reads: CASSSRGVTTYEQYF. In DNA, the CDR3 is TGTGCCAGCAGCTCACGCGGGGTGACCACCTACGAGCAGTACTTC.

This clonotype was seen at least ten times. The chain combines TRBV3-1 with TRBJ1-5; TRBD1 matches 8 bases. There are 18 residues in the CDR3. Germline V gene lookup returns CDR1 LGHDT and CDR2 YNNKEL (reference sequence). J gave up 5 bases and V 3 bases, and 15 bases lay outside the gene matches. The CDR3 spells CASSQYQGGQVIDQPQHF. In DNA form, the CDR3 reads TGTGCCAGCAGCCAGTACCAGGGGGGACAGGTCATAGATCAGCCCCAGCATTTT.

CDR3 bases: TGTGCCAGCAGCGTAACTAGGGTTGGGTCCTATGGCTACACCTTC. Its protein product is CASSVTRVGSYGYTF. This chain joins TRBV9 and TRBJ1-2; D is unclear. This CDR3 spans 15 amino acids. With 1 base removed from V and 4 bases from J, the gap between germline ends came to 14 bases. Germline V lookup: CDR1 SGDLS, CDR2 YYNGEE.

The chain links TRBV7-9 to TRBJ2-1; the match to TRBD2 covers 12 bases. This CDR3 spans 18 amino acids. Trimming removed 5 bases from V and 0 bases from J; junction bases left unmatched: 8. The germline V gene encodes CDR1 SEHNR and CDR2 FQNEAQ (reference sequence). In DNA, the CDR3 is TGTGCCAGCAGCGCGCGGACTAGCGGGACGGTCTCCTACAATGAGCAGTTCTTC. This encodes CASSARTSGTVSYNEQFF.

The chain uses TRBV20-1 and TRBJ1-1, with D uncertain. The CDR3 has 13 amino acids. Germline CDR1 and CDR2: DFQATT and SNEGSKA (reference sequence). V was pared by 3 bases and J by 1 base, with 9 bases between. CDR3 sequence (DNA): TGCAGTGCTAGCAGACGGGCGAACACTGAAGCTTTCTTT. Translated, it gives CSASRRANTEAFF.